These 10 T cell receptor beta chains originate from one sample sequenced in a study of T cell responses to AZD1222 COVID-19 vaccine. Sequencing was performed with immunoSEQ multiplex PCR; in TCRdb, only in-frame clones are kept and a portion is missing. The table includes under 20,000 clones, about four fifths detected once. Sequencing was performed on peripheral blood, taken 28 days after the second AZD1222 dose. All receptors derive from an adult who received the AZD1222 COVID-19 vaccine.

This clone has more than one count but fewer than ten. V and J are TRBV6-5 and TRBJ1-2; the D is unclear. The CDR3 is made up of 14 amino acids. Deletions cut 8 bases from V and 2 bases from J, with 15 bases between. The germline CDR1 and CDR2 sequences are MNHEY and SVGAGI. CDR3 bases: TGTGCCAGCGCGAGGCAGGACCAGAACTATGGCTACACCTTC. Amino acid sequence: CASARQDQNYGYTF.

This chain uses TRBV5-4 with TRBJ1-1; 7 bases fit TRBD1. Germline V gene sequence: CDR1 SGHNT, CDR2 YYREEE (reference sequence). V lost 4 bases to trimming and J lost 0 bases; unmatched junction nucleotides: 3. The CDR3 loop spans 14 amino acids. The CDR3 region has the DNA TGTGCCAGCAGCCCCACAGGGGTGAACACTGAAGCTTTCTTT. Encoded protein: CASSPTGVNTEAFF.

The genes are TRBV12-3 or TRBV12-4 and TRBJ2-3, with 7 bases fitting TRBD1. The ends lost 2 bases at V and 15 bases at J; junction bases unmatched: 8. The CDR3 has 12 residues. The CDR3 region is CASSLRGQEPYF. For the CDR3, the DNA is TGTGCCAGCAGTTTAAGGGGGCAAGAGCCTTATTTT.

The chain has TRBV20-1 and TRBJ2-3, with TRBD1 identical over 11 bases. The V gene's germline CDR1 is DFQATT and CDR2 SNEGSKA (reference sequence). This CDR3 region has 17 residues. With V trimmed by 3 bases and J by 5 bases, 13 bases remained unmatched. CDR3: CSASSTLRDRGEDTQYF. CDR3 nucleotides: TGCAGTGCTAGTTCAACCCTCCGGGACAGGGGGGAAGATACGCAGTATTTT.

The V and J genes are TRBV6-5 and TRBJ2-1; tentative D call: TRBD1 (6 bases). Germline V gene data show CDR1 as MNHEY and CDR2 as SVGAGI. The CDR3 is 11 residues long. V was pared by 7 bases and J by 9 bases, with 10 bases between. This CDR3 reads CASNQGGEQFF. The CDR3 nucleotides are TGTGCCAGCAATCAAGGGGGTGAGCAGTTCTTC.

CDR3 nucleotides: TGTGCCAGCAGCGCACGAGCAGGACAGGGACTCTACGAGCAGTACTTC. Its translation is CASSARAGQGLYEQYF. The chain recombines TRBV7-3 with TRBJ2-7, with 8 bases that match TRBD1. V lost 5 bases and J lost 3; bases outside the gene matches: 12. Germline V gives CDR1 SGHTA, CDR2 FQGTGA. This CDR3 is 16 amino acids long. Using reference TRBV7-3 and TRBJ2-7 for the parts outside the CDR3, the full variable domain is GAGVSQTPSNKVTEKGKYVELRCDPISGHTALYWYRQSLGQGPEFLIYFQGTGAADDSGLPNDRFFAVRPEGSVSTLKIQRTERGDSAVYLCASSARAGQGLYEQYFGPGTRLTVT.

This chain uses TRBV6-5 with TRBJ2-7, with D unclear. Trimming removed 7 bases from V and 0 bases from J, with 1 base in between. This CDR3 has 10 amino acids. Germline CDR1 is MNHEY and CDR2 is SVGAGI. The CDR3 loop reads CASTSYEQYF. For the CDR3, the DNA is TGTGCCAGCACCTCCTACGAGCAGTACTTC.

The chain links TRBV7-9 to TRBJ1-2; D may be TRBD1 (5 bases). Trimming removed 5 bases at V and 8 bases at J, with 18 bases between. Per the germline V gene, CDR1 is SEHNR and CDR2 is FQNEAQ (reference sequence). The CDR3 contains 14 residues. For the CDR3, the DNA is TGTGCCAGCAGCCATGAGAGGGGAGCTCGGGGCTACACCTTC. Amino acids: CASSHERGARGYTF.

In DNA, the CDR3 is TGTGCCAGCAGCACCCGGGACAGGGTATACAATGAGCAGTTCTTC. Translating it yields CASSTRDRVYNEQFF. The chain has TRBV5-4 and TRBJ2-1; 9 nucleotides align to TRBD1. V trimming: 4 bases; J trimming: 4 bases; junction bases outside the gene matches: 6. Germline V gene data show CDR1 as SGHNT and CDR2 as YYREEE (reference sequence). The CDR3 totals 15 residues. Drawing the rest from reference TRBV5-4 and TRBJ2-1, the complete variable domain is ETGVTQSPTHLIKTRGQQVTLRCSSQSGHNTVSWYQQALGQGPQFIFQYYREEENGRGNFPPRFSGLQFPNYSSELNVNALELDDSALYLCASSTRDRVYNEQFFGPGTRLTVL.

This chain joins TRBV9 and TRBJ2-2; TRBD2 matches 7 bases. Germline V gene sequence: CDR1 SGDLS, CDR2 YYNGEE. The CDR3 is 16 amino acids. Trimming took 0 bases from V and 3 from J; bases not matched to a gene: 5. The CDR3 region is CASSVVSSGYTGELFF. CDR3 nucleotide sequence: TGTGCCAGCAGCGTAGTGTCTAGCGGATACACCGGGGAGCTGTTTTTT.